One sample yielded the 29 T cell receptor beta chains listed below, sequenced in a study of T cells in localized non-small cell lung cancer. Measured with immunoSEQ multiplex PCR; TCRdb has only the in-frame clones, and not every one. There are around 9,200 clones in the sample; about nine tenths occur only once, and 2% to 2.5% lies in the top ten. This sample comprised peripheral blood, obtained before any cancer treatment. The receptors were sampled from a female donor at least 60 years old with stage II squamous cell lung carcinoma.

The V gene is TRBV27, the J gene TRBJ2-5; 9 nucleotides line up with TRBD2. Germline CDR1 and CDR2: MNHEY and SMNVEV (reference sequence). With V trimmed by 4 bases and J by 2 bases, 11 bases remained unmatched. This CDR3 region has 17 residues. In DNA form, the CDR3 reads TGTGCCAGCAGTTATAAAAACCTAGCGGGGAGTCAAGAGACCCAGTACTTC. This gives the protein CASSYKNLAGSQETQYF.

In nucleotides, the CDR3 is TGCGCCAGCAGCCAAGGAGGACCGTTGGAGACCCAGTACTTC. Its protein is CASSQGGPLETQYF. The rearrangement uses TRBV4-1 and TRBJ2-5; no clear D gene. The CDR3 contains 14 residues. V lost 1 base and J lost 5, with 11 bases in between. The germline V gene has CDR1 MGHRA and CDR2 YSYEKL.

V is TRBV6-1 and J is TRBJ1-4; possibly TRBD1 for D (5 bases). From germline, CDR1 is MNHNS and CDR2 SASEGT. Trimming took 2 bases from V and 7 from J, leaving 17 bases between them. The CDR3 covers 16 residues. This chain's CDR3 is CASSELVWGKGEKLFF. CDR3 sequence (DNA): TGTGCCAGCAGTGAACTAGTATGGGGGAAGGGTGAAAAACTGTTTTTT.

This CDR3 reads CASSPVTVNTEAFF. CDR3 in DNA: TGTGCCAGCTCACCCGTCACAGTGAACACTGAAGCTTTCTTT. This chain joins TRBV18 and TRBJ1-1; D remains ambiguous. Germline CDR1 is KGHSH and CDR2 is LQKENI. CDR3 size: 14 residues. Trimming left V 3 bases short and J 0 bases short, with 8 bases between. Full variable domain (rest looked up from reference TRBV18 and TRBJ1-1): NAGVMQNPRHLVRRRGQEARLRCSPMKGHSHVYWYRQLPEEGLKFMVYLQKENIIDESGMPKERFSAEFPKEGPSILRIQQVVRGDSAAYFCASSPVTVNTEAFFGQGTRLTVV.

The chain combines TRBV28 with TRBJ1-4; 9 bases agree with TRBD1. J lost 10 bases, V lost 2 bases, and 8 bases had no gene match. Germline CDR1 reads MDHEN; CDR2 reads SYDVKM. The length of the CDR3 is 15 residues. The CDR3 DNA is TGTGCCAGCAGTTTAGGGGGGACAGGGTCCCGAAAACTGTTTTTT. Translation: CASSLGGTGSRKLFF.

The chain joins TRBV29-1 to TRBJ2-1; D may match TRBD1 or TRBD2 (6 bases each). CDR1 is SQVTM and CDR2 is ANQGSEA in the germline V gene. The CDR3 sequence is 14 residues long. With 7 bases removed from V and 0 bases from J, the gap between germline ends came to 13 bases. The CDR3 region is CSAGGGLSYNEQFF. The CDR3 DNA follows: TGCAGCGCAGGAGGGGGTCTCTCCTACAATGAGCAGTTCTTC.

V and J are TRBV5-1 and TRBJ2-3; D may correspond to TRBD1 or TRBD2 (5 bases each). CDR1 SGHRS and CDR2 YFSETQ come from the germline V gene. The CDR3 covers 15 residues. V lost 4 bases to trimming and J lost 2 bases, with 14 bases between them. Here the CDR3 reads CASSPRDRATDTQYF. Here the CDR3 DNA reads TGCGCCAGCAGCCCCCGGGACCGAGCCACAGATACGCAGTATTTT.

This clone was observed a handful of times. The V call is TRBV10-3, the J call TRBJ2-5, with 8 positions matching TRBD2. CDR1 is ENHRY, CDR2 SYGVKD, per germline. The junction had 5 bases not matched to a gene; V was cut back by 11 bases and J by 0 bases. CDR3 size: 13 residues. The CDR3 DNA is TGTGCCTCACATAGCGGGGACCAAGAGACCCAGTACTTC. Amino acid sequence: CASHSGDQETQYF.

V gene TRBV10-2 combines with J gene TRBJ2-5, with unresolved D. The CDR3 sequence is 11 residues long. Germline-derived CDR1 and CDR2 are WSHSY and SAAADI. Trimming took off 3 bases at V and 9 bases at J, with 8 bases between the two ends. CDR3 sequence: CASSDGRPQYF. The CDR3 bases are TGCGCCAGCAGTGACGGACGACCCCAGTACTTC.

V and J are TRBV29-1 and TRBJ2-1, with 10 bases aligning to TRBD2. The CDR3 contains 15 residues. J lost 4 bases, V lost 5 bases, and 8 bases had no gene match. CDR1 SQVTM and CDR2 ANQGSEA come from the germline V gene. The CDR3 coding sequence is TGCAGCGTTACACCACTAGCGGGGACTTACAATGAGCAGTTCTTC. Its protein is CSVTPLAGTYNEQFF.

This chain joins TRBV6-1 and TRBJ1-5; D gene unclear. CDR1 is MNHNS, CDR2 SASEGT, per germline. Between the trimmed V and J ends, which lost 8 bases and 9 bases, there was a span of 17 bases. The CDR3 is 13 amino acids. Written as DNA, the CDR3 is TGTGCCAGCCAGAGGGTGGCTATAGGGCCCCAGCATTTT. It is translated as CASQRVAIGPQHF.

V usage is TRBV5-6 and J usage is TRBJ1-6; D is perhaps TRBD1 (5 bases). Per the germline V gene, CDR1 is SGHDT and CDR2 is YYEEEE. Trimming removed 1 base from V and 0 bases from J, with 17 bases in between. The CDR3 consists of 19 residues. The CDR3 loop reads CASSLRQAGPGSYNSPLHF. For the CDR3, the DNA is TGTGCCAGCAGCTTGCGGCAGGCAGGGCCTGGCTCCTATAATTCACCCCTCCACTTT.

This sequence joins TRBV9 and TRBJ2-3; D might be TRBD2 (5 bases). This CDR3 contains 18 residues. V lost 4 bases and J lost 2, with 23 bases in between. Per germline, CDR1 SGDLS and CDR2 YYNGEE. The CDR3 protein is CASSPPDRATRHTDTQYF. CDR3 bases: TGTGCCAGCAGCCCCCCGGATCGGGCTACTAGGCACACAGATACGCAGTATTTT.

V and J are TRBV6-5 and TRBJ1-2; TRBD1 is a possible D gene (6 bases). Per germline, CDR1 MNHEY and CDR2 SVGAGI. With 0 bases removed from V and 4 bases from J, the gap between germline ends came to 9 bases. The CDR3 runs 14 residues. The CDR3 bases are TGTGCCAGCAGTTACTCAAAGGGGGGCTATGGCTACACCTTC. Its protein product is CASSYSKGGYGYTF.

The chain recombines TRBV11-2 with TRBJ2-3, with D uncertain. This CDR3 is built from 14 residues. Germline-derived CDR1 and CDR2 are SGHAT and FQNNGV. V was trimmed by 2 bases and J by 2 bases, leaving 8 bases between them. Written as DNA, the CDR3 is TGTGCCAGCAGCTTATGGGGATACACAGATACGCAGTATTTT. Protein product: CASSLWGYTDTQYF.

The chain employs TRBV7-6 and TRBJ2-5, with D unresolved. This CDR3 spans 12 amino acids. Trimming took off 4 bases at V and 7 bases at J, with 10 bases between the two ends. CDR1 and CDR2 (germline): SGHVS, FNYEAQ. In DNA, the CDR3 is TGTGCCAGCAGCTCCCATACGTCGACCCAGTACTTC. Its protein is CASSSHTSTQYF.

The V and J genes are TRBV16 and TRBJ2-3; D uncertain. Deletions cut 0 bases from V and 7 bases from J, with 5 bases between. The CDR3 is made up of 12 amino acids. Looked up from germline, CDR1 is KGHSY and CDR2 is FQNENV. This CDR3 is CASSQSLNTQYF. For the CDR3, the DNA is TGTGCCAGCAGCCAATCTCTAAATACGCAGTATTTT. The entire variable domain, with the rest obtained from reference TRBV16 and TRBJ2-3, is as follows: GEEVAQTPKHLVRGEGQKAKLYCAPIKGHSYVFWYQQVLKNEFKFLISFQNENVFDETGMPKERFSAKCLPNSPCSLEIQATKLEDSAVYFCASSQSLNTQYFGPGTRLTVL.

The genes are TRBV4-1 and TRBJ2-3; 7 bases are shared with TRBD2. V lost 3 bases and J lost 3; bases outside the gene matches: 21. The CDR3 totals 20 residues. Germline CDR1 and CDR2: MGHRA and YSYEKL. The CDR3 nucleotides read TGCGCCAGCAGCCACCAGAGGGGACGGGAGGTAAGGGGAAGGACAGATACGCAGTATTTT. It specifies CASSHQRGREVRGRTDTQYF.

The chain has TRBV5-1 and TRBJ1-1; D is undetermined. CDR1 SGHRS and CDR2 YFSETQ come from the germline V gene. This CDR3 region has 13 residues. V gave up 1 base and J gave up 8 bases, with 12 bases separating them. CDR3 sequence (DNA): TGCGCCAGCAGCTTGACCTCTGAGGGAGAAGCTTTCTTT. It specifies CASSLTSEGEAFF.

This clone showed up just once. The chain is built from TRBV12-5 and TRBJ2-7; 7 nucleotides match TRBD2. The germline gives CDR1 LGHNT, CDR2 FRNRAP. The CDR3 is made up of 14 amino acids. Trimming removed 9 bases from V and 0 bases from J; junction bases left unmatched: 8. This CDR3 is CASLNGGSSYEQYF. DNA for the CDR3: TGTGCTAGCCTGAACGGCGGGAGCTCCTACGAGCAGTACTTC.

The V gene is TRBV5-1, the J gene TRBJ2-3; 7 bases fit TRBD2. J was trimmed by 3 bases and V by 1 base; bases with no gene match: 11. The germline V gene has CDR1 SGHRS and CDR2 YFSETQ. This CDR3 has 17 residues. The CDR3 bases are TGCGCCAGCAGCTTGTATTCCTCGGCGGGGGTTACAGATACGCAGTATTTT. Translated: CASSLYSSAGVTDTQYF.

This chain connects TRBV5-4 to TRBJ1-2; 8 bases match TRBD1. This CDR3 has 14 amino acids. Unmatched junction bases numbered 5, after V lost 4 bases and J lost 3 bases. Germline V gene data show CDR1 as SGHNT and CDR2 as YYREEE (reference sequence). The CDR3 coding sequence is TGTGCCAGCAGCCCACAGACAGGGGACTATGGCTACACCTTC. As protein: CASSPQTGDYGYTF.

V usage is TRBV5-4 and J usage is TRBJ1-1; the D is unclear. The CDR3 extends over 12 amino acids. Trimming pared 4 bases from V and 1 base from J, leaving 5 bases between. Per the germline V gene, CDR1 is SGHNT and CDR2 is YYREEE (reference sequence). This CDR3 reads CASSVENTEAFF. The CDR3 DNA sequence: TGTGCCAGCAGCGTAGAGAACACTGAAGCTTTCTTT.

V is TRBV21-1 and J is TRBJ1-1; the table's TRBD1 call for D was not verified on the DNA. TRBV21-1 is tagged as a pseudogene. The CDR3 has 13 residues. CDR3 DNA sequence: TGTGCCAGCAGCAGCCTTTCAGGGCCTGAAGCTTTCTTT. Protein sequence: CASSSLSGPEAFF.

The CDR3 reads CASKTIYSNQPQHF. Written as DNA, the CDR3 is TGTGCCAGCAAAACCATTTATAGCAATCAGCCCCAGCATTTT. This chain joins TRBV2 and TRBJ1-5, with D unresolved. V lost 7 bases, J lost 0 bases, and 10 bases lay in between. The germline CDR1 and CDR2 sequences are SNHLY and FYNNEI. The CDR3 has 14 amino acids.

The chain carries TRBV28 and TRBJ1-1; D ambiguous. Germline V gene data show CDR1 as MDHEN and CDR2 as SYDVKM. The CDR3 totals 14 residues. V lost 2 bases and J 8 bases, leaving 15 bases between the germline ends. This chain's CDR3 is CASSLKDRLTEAFF. CDR3 coding DNA: TGTGCCAGCAGTTTAAAGGACCGGTTGACCGAAGCTTTCTTT.

J is TRBJ2-1 and V is TRBV10-3, with TRBD2 identical over 14 bases. With 6 bases clipped from V and 2 bases from J, the junction kept 9 bases outside the gene matches. This CDR3 region has 18 residues. Germline values: CDR1 ENHRY, CDR2 SYGVKD. CDR3 DNA sequence: TGTGCCATCAGCAGGACTAGCGGGGGGTTAGGGGCCTACAATGAGCAGTTCTTC. Its translation is CAISRTSGGLGAYNEQFF.

This clone was detected once. The V gene is TRBV5-6, the J gene TRBJ1-2, with 9 bases matching TRBD1. Germline V lookup: CDR1 SGHDT, CDR2 YYEEEE. Losses at the gene ends were 4 bases for V and 10 bases for J; bases not matched to a gene: 8. The CDR3 contains 13 residues. The CDR3 nucleotides read TGTGCCAGCAGCCCAGGGACAGGGTTAGTCTACACCTTC. Translated, it gives CASSPGTGLVYTF.

The chain couples TRBV5-4 to TRBJ1-1; TRBD1 matches at 10 bases. Trimming removed 5 bases from V and 4 bases from J; junction bases left unmatched: 5. The CDR3 is 14 amino acids. In germline, CDR1 is SGHNT, CDR2 YYREEE (reference sequence). The DNA of the CDR3 is TGTGCCAGCAGTAGACAGGGGGCTGTCACTGAAGCTTTCTTT. It specifies CASSRQGAVTEAFF.